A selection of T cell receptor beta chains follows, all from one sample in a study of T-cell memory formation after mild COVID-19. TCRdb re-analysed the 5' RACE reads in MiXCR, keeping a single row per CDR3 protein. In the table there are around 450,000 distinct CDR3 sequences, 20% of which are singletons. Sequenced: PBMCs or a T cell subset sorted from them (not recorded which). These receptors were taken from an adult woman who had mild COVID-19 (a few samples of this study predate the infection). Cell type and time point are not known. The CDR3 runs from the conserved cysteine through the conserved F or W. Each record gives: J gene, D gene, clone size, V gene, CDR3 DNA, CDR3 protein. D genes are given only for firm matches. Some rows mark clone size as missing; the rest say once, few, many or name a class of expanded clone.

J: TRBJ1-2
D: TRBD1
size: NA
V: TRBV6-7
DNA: TGTGCCAGCAGTCCGGCCCTCCGGACAGGGGAGGATTATGGCTACACCTTC
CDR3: CASSPALRTGEDYGYTF

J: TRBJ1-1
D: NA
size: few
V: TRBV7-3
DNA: TGTGCCAGCAGCTCCTCCTCCTCTGAAGCTTTCTTT
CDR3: CASSSSSSEAFF

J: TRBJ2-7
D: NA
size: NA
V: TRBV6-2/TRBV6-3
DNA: TGTGCCAGCAGTTACCGGTTGGGGAGTGGGACTCGGGACGAGCAGTACTTC
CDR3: CASSYRLGSGTRDEQYF

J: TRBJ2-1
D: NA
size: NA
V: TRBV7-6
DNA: TGTGCCAGCACCGGACCCGGGAGCTCCTACAATGAGCAGTTCTTC
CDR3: CASTGPGSSYNEQFF

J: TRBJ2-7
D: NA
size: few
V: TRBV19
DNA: TGTGCCACCCAGACAGGATACTACGAGCAGTACTTC
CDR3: CATQTGYYEQYF

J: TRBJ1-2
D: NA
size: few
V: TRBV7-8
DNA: TGTGCCAGCAGCTCAGACAGGAAGCACGGCTACACCTTC
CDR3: CASSSDRKHGYTF

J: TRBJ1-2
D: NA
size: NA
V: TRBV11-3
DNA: TGTGCCAGCAGCCGCAAGTGGACGGATGGCTACACCTTC
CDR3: CASSRKWTDGYTF

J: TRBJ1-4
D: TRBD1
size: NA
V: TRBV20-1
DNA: TGCAGTGCTAGAGGGGGACAGGAGGCATACTTTAATGAAAAACTGTTTTTT
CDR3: CSARGGQEAYFNEKLFF

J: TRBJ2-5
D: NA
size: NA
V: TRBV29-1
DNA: TGCAGCGACCCCGAGGAGGGTTACCAAGAGACCCAGTACTTC
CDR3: CSDPEEGYQETQYF

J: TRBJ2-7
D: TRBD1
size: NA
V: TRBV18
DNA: TGTGCCAGCTCACCAATCCTTGGGACAGGGGGCTACGAGCAGTACTTC
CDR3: CASSPILGTGGYEQYF

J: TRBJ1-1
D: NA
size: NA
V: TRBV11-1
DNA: TGTGCCAGCAGCTTCCCCGGACTGGCGGCTTTCTTT
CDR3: CASSFPGLAAFF

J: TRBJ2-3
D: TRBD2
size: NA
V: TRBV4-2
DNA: TGTGCCAGCAGCCAAGAGCTAGCGGATAGCACAGATACGCAGTATTTT
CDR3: CASSQELADSTDTQYF

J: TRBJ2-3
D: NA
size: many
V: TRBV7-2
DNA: TGTGCCAGCAGCCGCCGGGACCCAAACACAGATACGCAGTATTTT
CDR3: CASSRRDPNTDTQYF

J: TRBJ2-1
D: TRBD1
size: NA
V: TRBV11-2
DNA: TGTGCCAGCAGCTTAATCAGGGGGTCGTACAATGAGCAGTTCTTC
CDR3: CASSLIRGSYNEQFF

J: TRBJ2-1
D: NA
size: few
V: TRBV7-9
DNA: TGTGCCAGCAGAGGCGGGGAGTACGAGCAGTTCTTC
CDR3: CASRGGEYEQFF

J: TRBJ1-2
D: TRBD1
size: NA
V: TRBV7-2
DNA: TGTGCCAGCAGTGGTTCAAAGGGGGCAATCGGCGGCTACACCTTC
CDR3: CASSGSKGAIGGYTF

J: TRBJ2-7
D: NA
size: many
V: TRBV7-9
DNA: TGTGCCAGCAGTTTCGGGGGAACCTACGAGCAGTACTTC
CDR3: CASSFGGTYEQYF

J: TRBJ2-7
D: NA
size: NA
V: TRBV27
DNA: TGTGCCAGCAGTTTGGCAGGGTACCCCTACGAGCAGTACTTC
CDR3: CASSLAGYPYEQYF

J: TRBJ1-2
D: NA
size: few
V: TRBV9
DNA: TGTGCCAGCAGCGTAGGAGCCCAGGGGAGCTACACCTTC
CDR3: CASSVGAQGSYTF

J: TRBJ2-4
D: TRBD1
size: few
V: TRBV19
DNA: TGTGCCAGTAGTAAAGGGGGCACTGGAAACATTCAGTACTTC
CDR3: CASSKGGTGNIQYF

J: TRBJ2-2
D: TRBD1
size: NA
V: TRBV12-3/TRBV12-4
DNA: TGTGCCAGCAGGATGCAGGGGGCTGTGACCGGGGAGCTGTTTTTT
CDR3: CASRMQGAVTGELFF

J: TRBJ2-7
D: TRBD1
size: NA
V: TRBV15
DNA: TGTGCCACCAGCGTCGACAGGGCTAGCTCCTACGAGCAGTACTTC
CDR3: CATSVDRASSYEQYF

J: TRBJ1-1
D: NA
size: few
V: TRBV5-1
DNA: TGCGCCAGCAGCTGGGACGGGCTGAACACTGAAGCTTTCTTT
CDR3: CASSWDGLNTEAFF

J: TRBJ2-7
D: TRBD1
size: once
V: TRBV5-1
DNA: TGCGCCAGCAGCGATGGGACAGCTTCTCCCTACGAGCAGTACTTC
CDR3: CASSDGTASPYEQYF

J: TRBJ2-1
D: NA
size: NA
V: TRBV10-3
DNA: TGTGCCACCCGAGGAGCGGCCCACAATGAGCAGTTCTTC
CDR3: CATRGAAHNEQFF

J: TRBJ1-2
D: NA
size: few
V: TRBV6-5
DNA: TGTGCCAGCACCCCCAGCGGGGGGGAGGGCTATGGCTACACCTTC
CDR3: CASTPSGGEGYGYTF

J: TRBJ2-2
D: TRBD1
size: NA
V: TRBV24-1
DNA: TGTGCCACCAGTGCCTTGACAGGGGCCGGGGAGCTGTTTTTT
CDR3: CATSALTGAGELFF

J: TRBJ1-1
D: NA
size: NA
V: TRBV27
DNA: TGTGCCAGCAGTTTATCCCTAACCGTGAACACTGAAGCTTTCTTT
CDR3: CASSLSLTVNTEAFF

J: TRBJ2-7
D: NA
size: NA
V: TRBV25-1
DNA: TGTGCCAGCAGTCCCGGGTCGGGTACGAGAGGGTACTTC
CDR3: CASSPGSGTRGYF

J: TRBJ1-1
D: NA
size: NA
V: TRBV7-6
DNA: TGTGCCAGCAGCTTAGTTTCCGGGACTGAAGCTTTCTTT
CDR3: CASSLVSGTEAFF

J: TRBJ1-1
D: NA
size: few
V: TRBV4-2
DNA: TGTGCCAGCAGCCAAGCCCGGGCTGGGGGTGGCACTGAAGCTTTCTTT
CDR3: CASSQARAGGGTEAFF

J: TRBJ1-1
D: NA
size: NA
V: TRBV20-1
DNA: TGCAGTGCTAAGGGTGGGGTGAGCTCTCGGGGCACTGAAGCTTTCTTT
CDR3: CSAKGGVSSRGTEAFF

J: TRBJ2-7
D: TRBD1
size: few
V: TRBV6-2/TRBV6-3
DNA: TGTGCCAGCAGTCAACCGGGACAGGGTGGCTCCTACGAGCAGTACTTC
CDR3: CASSQPGQGGSYEQYF

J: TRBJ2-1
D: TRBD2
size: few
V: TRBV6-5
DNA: TGTGCCAGCAGGCTTTCTAGCGGAGCTTACAATGAGCAGTTCTTC
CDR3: CASRLSSGAYNEQFF

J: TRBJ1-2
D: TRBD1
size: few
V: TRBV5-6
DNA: TGTGCCAGCAGCGGACAGGGGCGAGGTCTGGGGGGCTACACCTTC
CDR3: CASSGQGRGLGGYTF

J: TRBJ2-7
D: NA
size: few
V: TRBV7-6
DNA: TGTGCCAGCAGCTTCTCAGGGGAGGGGTCCTACGAGCAGTACTTC
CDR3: CASSFSGEGSYEQYF

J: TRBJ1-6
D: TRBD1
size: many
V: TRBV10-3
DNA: TGTGCCATCAGTGATCCGCCCCAGGGGGCTAGGGGTTCACCCCTCCACTTT
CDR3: CAISDPPQGARGSPLHF

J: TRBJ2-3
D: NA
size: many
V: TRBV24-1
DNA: TGTGCCACCAGTGGGGGGACCGGGGCGGTCACAGATACGCAGTATTTT
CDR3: CATSGGTGAVTDTQYF

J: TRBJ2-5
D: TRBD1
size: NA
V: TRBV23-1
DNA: TGCGCCGAAAATAGGGGCAGGGGGGAGACCCAGTACTTC
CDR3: CAENRGRGETQYF

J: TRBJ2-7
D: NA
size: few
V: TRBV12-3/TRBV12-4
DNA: TGTGCCAGCAGTTTTTCTGGCAGATACGAGCAGTACTTC
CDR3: CASSFSGRYEQYF

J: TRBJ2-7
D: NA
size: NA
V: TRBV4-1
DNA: TGCGCCAGCAGCCAAACGCAACCTAGAACCGGGACTGAAACCTACGAGCAGTACTTC
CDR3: CASSQTQPRTGTETYEQYF

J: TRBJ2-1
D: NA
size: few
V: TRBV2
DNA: TGTGCCAGCAGTGGTCTACGGGGCTCCTACAATGAGCAGTTCTTC
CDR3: CASSGLRGSYNEQFF

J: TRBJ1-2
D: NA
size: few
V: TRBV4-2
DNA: TGTGCCAGCAGCCCTCGAGGGGCGACCTCCTATGGCTACACCTTC
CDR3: CASSPRGATSYGYTF

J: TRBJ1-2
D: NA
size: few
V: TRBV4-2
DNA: TGTGCCAGCAGCCAAGATCGGACGGGAGGGTACTATGGCTACACCTTC
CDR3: CASSQDRTGGYYGYTF

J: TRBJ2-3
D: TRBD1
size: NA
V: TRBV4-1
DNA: TGCGCCAGCAGCGGGGTCGGGACAGGCACAGATACGCAGTATTTT
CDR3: CASSGVGTGTDTQYF

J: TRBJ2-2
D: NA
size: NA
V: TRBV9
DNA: TGTGCCAGCAGCGCCGGACACTCCACCGGGGAGCTGTTTTTT
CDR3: CASSAGHSTGELFF

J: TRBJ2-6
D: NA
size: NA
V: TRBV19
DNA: TGTGCCAGTAGTATGGTCCCCACAGACTACAACGTCCTGACTTTC
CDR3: CASSMVPTDYNVLTF

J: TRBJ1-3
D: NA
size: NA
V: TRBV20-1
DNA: TGCAGTGCTAGAGGGCAGAGGATCTCTGGAAACACCATATATTTT
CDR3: CSARGQRISGNTIYF

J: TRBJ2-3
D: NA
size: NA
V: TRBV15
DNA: TGTGCCACCGGCCTACCGCCCGCTAGCACAGATACGCAGTATTTT
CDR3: CATGLPPASTDTQYF

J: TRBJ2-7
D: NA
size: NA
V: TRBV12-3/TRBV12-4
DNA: TGTGCCAGCAGTTTCGGCCAGCTCCCCTACGAGCAGTACTTC
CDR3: CASSFGQLPYEQYF

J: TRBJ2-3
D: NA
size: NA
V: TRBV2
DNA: TGTGCCAGCAGTGGCGGGTGGGGCACAGATACGCAGTATTTT
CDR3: CASSGGWGTDTQYF

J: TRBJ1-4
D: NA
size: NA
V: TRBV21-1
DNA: TGTGCCAGCAGCGACCACTCAAGATTTAGTGAAAAACTGTTTTTT
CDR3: CASSDHSRFSEKLFF

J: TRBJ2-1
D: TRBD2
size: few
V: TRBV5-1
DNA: TGCGCCAGCAGTTTCCCCTCATCCGGGACAGGGTTACTAGCGGGAGCATCCTACAATGAGCAGTTCTTC
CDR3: CASSFPSSGTGLLAGASYNEQFF